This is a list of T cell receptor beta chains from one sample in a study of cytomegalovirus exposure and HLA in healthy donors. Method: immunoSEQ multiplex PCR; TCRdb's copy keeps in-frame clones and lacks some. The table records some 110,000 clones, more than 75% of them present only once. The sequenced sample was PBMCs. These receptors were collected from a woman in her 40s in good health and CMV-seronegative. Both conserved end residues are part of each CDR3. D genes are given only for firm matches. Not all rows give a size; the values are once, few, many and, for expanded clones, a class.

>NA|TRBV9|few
CASSGRGEWNTGELFF
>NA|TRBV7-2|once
CASSLVAGITPSYEQYF
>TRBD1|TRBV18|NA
CASSPRQGGNQPQHF
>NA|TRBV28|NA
CATQGSPTYEQYF
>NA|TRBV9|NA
CASSVEGSRDNEQFF
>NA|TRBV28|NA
CASRLNRAYGYTF
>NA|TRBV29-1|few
CSVYVADSYNEQFF
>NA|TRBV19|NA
CASRSVETQYF
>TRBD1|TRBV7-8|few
CASSPENRGNYGYTF
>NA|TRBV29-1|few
CSVEAEAQYF
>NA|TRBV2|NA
CAMSQGWGNEKLFF
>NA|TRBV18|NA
CASSRQGGEKLFF
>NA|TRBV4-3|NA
CASSQGIKWRQSPSYEQYF
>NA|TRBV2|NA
CASRELYGYTF
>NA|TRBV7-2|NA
CASSPQLGHLQPQHF
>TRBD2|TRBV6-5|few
CASRAAGGVEQFF
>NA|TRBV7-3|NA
CASSLSGMEETQYF